These 30 T cell receptor beta chains share one sample of origin, sequenced in a study of cytomegalovirus exposure and HLA in healthy donors. Primers included in the PCR were 60 Vbeta and 13 Jbeta primers. Profiling relied on immunoSEQ multiplex PCR, and the TCRdb table lists in-frame clones only, not all of them. This table has about 240,000 clones, about 85% appearing once. Sequenced material: PBMCs. These receptors were collected from a girl aged 2-9 years in good health and CMV-seronegative.

The chain employs TRBV5-5 and TRBJ2-7; D unclear. Trimming removed 0 bases from V and 6 bases from J, with 7 bases in between. CDR3 size: 12 residues. Germline V lookup: CDR1 SGHKS, CDR2 YYEKEE (reference sequence). CDR3 sequence: CASSLDSTEQYF. CDR3 nucleotides: TGTGCCAGCAGCTTGGATTCTACCGAGCAGTACTTC.

The DNA for the CDR3 is TGTGCCAGCAGCTTGGCCCCAGGAGAAGCTTTCTTT. This encodes CASSLAPGEAFF. The V and J genes are TRBV5-4 and TRBJ1-1; D call uncertain. The CDR3 is 12 residues long. Between the trimmed V and J ends, which lost 0 bases and 8 bases, there was a span of 8 bases. CDR1 SGHNT and CDR2 YYREEE come from the germline V gene (reference sequence).

This chain connects TRBV7-8 to TRBJ1-3; TRBD1 aligns across 7 bases. With V trimmed by 3 bases and J by 3 bases, 14 bases remained unmatched. Germline V gene data show CDR1 as SGHVS and CDR2 as FQNEAQ. This CDR3 has 18 residues. The CDR3 nucleotides read TGTGCCAGCAGCTTTAGAGGGGGCAGGGGTAATTTTGGAAACACCATATATTTT. It translates to CASSFRGGRGNFGNTIYF.

The gene calls are TRBV30 and TRBJ1-3; D ambiguous. Germline CDR1 is GTSNPN and CDR2 is SVGIG (reference sequence). The ends were cut back, 2 bases at V and 0 bases at J, with 8 bases in the middle. This CDR3 is 14 amino acids long. The CDR3 nucleotides read TGTGCCTGGAGTCAGGCTCTCTCTGGAAACACCATATATTTT. Translation: CAWSQALSGNTIYF.

J is TRBJ1-1 and V is TRBV5-1; 9 bases map to TRBD1. The germline gives CDR1 SGHRS, CDR2 YFSETQ. J was trimmed by 4 bases and V by 2 bases; bases with no gene match: 9. The CDR3 covers 16 residues. DNA of the CDR3: TGCGCCAGCAGCTTTCTCGGACAGGGGCGTGGCACTGAAGCTTTCTTT. It specifies CASSFLGQGRGTEAFF. Drawing the rest from reference TRBV5-1 and TRBJ1-1, the complete variable domain is KAGVTQTPRYLIKTRGQQVTLSCSPISGHRSVSWYQQTPGQGLQFLFEYFSETQRNKGNFPGRFSGRQFSNSRSEMNVSTLELGDSALYLCASSFLGQGRGTEAFFGQGTRLTVV.

In its sample, this clone was seen once. The chain has TRBV9 and TRBJ1-2, with D tentatively TRBD1 (6 bases). The CDR3 is made up of 16 amino acids. Trimming took 0 bases from V and 6 from J, leaving 18 bases between them. CDR1 SGDLS and CDR2 YYNGEE come from the germline V gene. CDR3 amino acids: CASSVAPAGEYDGYTF. The CDR3 DNA follows: TGTGCCAGCAGCGTAGCTCCGGCAGGGGAGTACGATGGCTACACCTTC.

The V and J genes are TRBV5-1 and TRBJ1-6, with D possibly matching TRBD1 (5 bases). Trimming shortened V by 3 bases and J by 8 bases, and 12 bases separated the two germline ends. The CDR3 runs 14 residues. The germline V gene has CDR1 SGHRS and CDR2 YFSETQ. CDR3 in amino acids: CASSSLGVDSPLHF. The CDR3 DNA sequence: TGCGCCAGCAGCTCCCTAGGGGTGGATTCACCCCTCCACTTT. Complete variable domain (other parts from reference TRBV5-1 and TRBJ1-6): KAGVTQTPRYLIKTRGQQVTLSCSPISGHRSVSWYQQTPGQGLQFLFEYFSETQRNKGNFPGRFSGRQFSNSRSEMNVSTLELGDSALYLCASSSLGVDSPLHFGNGTRLTVT.

This clone came up once. The chain links TRBV11-2 to TRBJ2-2, with a tentative D call TRBD2 (6 bases). Looked up from germline, CDR1 is SGHAT and CDR2 is FQNNGV. V lost 5 bases and J 0 bases, leaving 10 bases between the germline ends. This CDR3 contains 15 residues. CDR3 residues: CASSARGPNTGELFF. CDR3 sequence (DNA): TGTGCCAGCAGCGCGCGGGGCCCGAACACCGGGGAGCTGTTTTTT.

V is TRBV2 and J is TRBJ2-1, with TRBD2 matching over 7 bases. The CDR3 consists of 12 residues. Germline lookup yields CDR1 SNHLY and CDR2 FYNNEI. Trimming took 7 bases from V and 7 from J; bases not matched to a gene: 4. The CDR3 DNA reads as TGTGCCAGCATAGCGGGTCCAAATGAGCAGTTCTTC. Its protein product is CASIAGPNEQFF.

This sequence joins TRBV5-5 and TRBJ1-3; 9 nucleotides line up with TRBD1. The germline V gene has CDR1 SGHKS and CDR2 YYEKEE (reference sequence). The V segment lost 4 bases and the J segment 4 bases; nucleotides outside the gene matches: 6. The CDR3 is 15 residues long. The CDR3 DNA reads as TGTGCCAGCAGCAAAGGGACAGGGCAAGGAAACACCATATATTTT. Protein product: CASSKGTGQGNTIYF. Looking up the rest from reference TRBV5-5 and TRBJ1-3 gives the full variable domain: DAGVTQSPTHLIKTRGQQVTLRCSPISGHKSVSWYQQVLGQGPQFIFQYYEKEERGRGNFPDRFSARQFPNYSSELNVNALLLGDSALYLCASSKGTGQGNTIYFGEGSWLTVV.

The rearrangement links TRBV25-1 to TRBJ1-1; D not certain. The CDR3 is made up of 11 amino acids. V dropped 5 bases and J dropped 7 bases, with 8 bases sitting between them. Germline CDR1 is MGHDK and CDR2 is SYGVNS. The CDR3 loop reads CASSLRFEAFF. In DNA, the CDR3 is TGTGCCAGCAGTCTCCGGTTTGAAGCTTTCTTT.

V gene TRBV5-4 combines with J gene TRBJ2-5, with a possible D match to TRBD1 (6 bases). The end of the DNA aligns better with TRBJ2-7, so the J call may be wrong. Germline V gene data show CDR1 as SGHNT and CDR2 as YYREEE (reference sequence). The length of the CDR3 is 12 residues. CDR3 DNA sequence: TGTGCCAGCGGATCAGGGGTCTACGAGCAGTACTTC. This encodes CASGSGVYEQYF.

J is TRBJ2-1 and V is TRBV30, with 10 bases identical to TRBD2. V lost 4 bases, J lost 1 base, and 7 bases stayed unmatched. The CDR3 is made up of 16 amino acids. Germline assignment: CDR1 GTSNPN and CDR2 SVGIG (reference sequence). This chain's CDR3 is CAWMEVAGGSYNEQFF. The CDR3 bases are TGTGCCTGGATGGAGGTAGCGGGAGGTTCCTACAATGAGCAGTTCTTC.

The CDR3, as DNA: TGCGCCAGCAGCCGTCTAGCGGCTAATGAGCAGTTCTTC. Amino acids: CASSRLAANEQFF. The chain combines TRBV5-1 with TRBJ2-1; 7 bases fit TRBD2. With 4 bases clipped from V and 7 bases from J, the junction kept 5 bases outside the gene matches. Per germline, CDR1 SGHRS and CDR2 YFSETQ. The CDR3 consists of 13 residues.

This rearrangement joins TRBV6-6 to TRBJ2-2; 8 nucleotides align to TRBD1. In germline, CDR1 is MNHNY, CDR2 SVGAGI (reference sequence). This CDR3 contains 13 residues. Trimming at V came to 11 bases and at J to 4 bases, leaving 6 bases not matched to a gene. CDR3 bases: TGTGCCGGTCGACAGGGGACCACCGGGGAGCTGTTTTTT. Amino acid sequence: CAGRQGTTGELFF.

The CDR3 sequence is CASSRDRHSNQPQHF. The CDR3 nucleotides are TGTGCCAGCAGCCGGGACAGACATAGCAATCAGCCCCAGCATTTT. The V call is TRBV5-7, the J call TRBJ1-5; 7 positions match TRBD1. TRBV5-7 is known as an ORF, though its function is uncertain. CDR3 length equals 15 residues. V was clipped by 4 bases and J by 0 bases; unmatched bases: 4.

The J gene is TRBJ2-5, the V gene TRBV4-2; 7 bases are a match to TRBD2. CDR1 LGHNA and CDR2 YNFKEQ come from the germline V gene. V shed 4 bases and J 4 bases; nucleotides not matched to a gene: 12. This CDR3 has 16 residues. CDR3 protein: CASSREGGPPVETQYF. CDR3 DNA sequence: TGTGCCAGCAGCCGGGAGGGAGGGCCCCCCGTAGAGACCCAGTACTTC.

The rearrangement links TRBV25-1 to TRBJ2-7; 9 bases are a match to TRBD2. V dropped 3 bases and J dropped 2; count of bases not matched to a gene: 5. Germline V gives CDR1 MGHDK, CDR2 SYGVNS. CDR3 size: 15 residues. This chain's CDR3 is CASSEGTSRTYEQYF. As DNA, the CDR3 is TGTGCCAGCAGTGAGGGGACTAGCCGCACCTACGAGCAGTACTTC.

This chain connects TRBV7-9 to TRBJ2-7; 7 positions agree with TRBD2. This CDR3 has 15 amino acids. Germline CDR1 reads SEHNR; CDR2 reads FQNEAQ (reference sequence). Trimming cost V 1 base and J 4 bases; bases outside gene matches: 7. CDR3 nucleotide sequence: TGTGCCAGCAGCTTAGGGCGGGAGCTCGAATACGAGCAGTACTTC. Its translation: CASSLGRELEYEQYF.

V usage is TRBV5-4 and J usage is TRBJ1-2; 7 positions agree with TRBD1. The CDR3 has 13 residues. Germline CDR1 is SGHNT and CDR2 is YYREEE (reference sequence). J lost 7 bases, V lost 2 bases, and 5 bases had no gene match. As DNA, the CDR3 is TGTGCCAGCAGCTTAGGGGGCTATGTTGGCTACACCTTC. It codes for CASSLGGYVGYTF.

The J gene is TRBJ1-3, the V gene TRBV19; D not certain. Germline V gives CDR1 LNHDA, CDR2 SQIVND (reference sequence). V shed 3 bases and J shed 0 bases, with 9 bases lying between them. There are 15 residues in the CDR3. CDR3 nucleotide sequence: TGTGCCAGTAGTATTCCGGGAAGCTCTGGAAACACCATATATTTT. This encodes CASSIPGSSGNTIYF.

The gene calls are TRBV14 and TRBJ2-1; 8 positions agree with TRBD2. The germline V gene has CDR1 SGHDN and CDR2 FVKESK. V trimming: 10 bases; J trimming: 3 bases; junction bases outside the gene matches: 5. The CDR3 is made up of 13 amino acids. In DNA form, the CDR3 reads TGTGCCACCTCGGGACTAGTCTACAATGAGCAGTTCTTC. Encoded protein: CATSGLVYNEQFF.

In nucleotides, the CDR3 is TGTGCCAGCCCCCGCACTCGGTCTAATCAGCCCCAGCATTTT. Its protein is CASPRTRSNQPQHF. The chain couples TRBV2 to TRBJ1-5; D is undetermined. The germline gives CDR1 SNHLY, CDR2 FYNNEI. The CDR3 is 14 residues long. The V gene lost 8 bases and the J gene lost 4 bases, with 15 bases spanning the gap.

This chain joins TRBV19 and TRBJ1-1; D remains unclear. The ends were cut back, 0 bases at V and 0 bases at J, with 11 bases in the middle. The CDR3 covers 16 residues. In germline, CDR1 is LNHDA, CDR2 SQIVND (reference sequence). CDR3 amino acids: CASSIDRTDVNTEAFF. As DNA, the CDR3 is TGTGCCAGTAGTATAGATCGAACAGACGTGAACACTGAAGCTTTCTTT.

The chain couples TRBV11-2 to TRBJ2-7; D remains ambiguous. The germline V gene encodes CDR1 SGHAT and CDR2 FQNNGV. V lost 1 base, J lost 3 bases, and 10 bases lay in between. This CDR3 region has 14 residues. CDR3 region: CASSLGNGGYEQYF. The CDR3 coding sequence is TGTGCCAGCAGCTTAGGGAACGGCGGCTACGAGCAGTACTTC. Combining the CDR3 with reference TRBV11-2 and TRBJ2-7 gives the whole variable domain EAGVAQSPRYKIIEKRQSVAFWCNPISGHATLYWYQQILGQGPKLLIQFQNNGVVDDSQLPKDRFSAERLKGVDSTLKIQPAKLEDSAVYLCASSLGNGGYEQYFGPGTRLTVT.

The gene calls are TRBV10-3 and TRBJ1-1; TRBD1 might be the D (6 bases). The CDR3 totals 12 residues. CDR1 and CDR2 (germline): ENHRY, SYGVKD. V shed 6 bases and J shed 4 bases, with 9 bases lying between them. As DNA, the CDR3 is TGTGCCATCAGGGGGGCAGGCACTGAAGCTTTCTTT. It encodes CAIRGAGTEAFF.

The chain employs TRBV30 and TRBJ2-1; the D gene is possibly TRBD1 (5 bases). Germline CDR1 is GTSNPN and CDR2 is SVGIG (reference sequence). The CDR3 runs to 12 residues. Trimming stripped 4 bases from V and 8 bases from J, with 12 bases between. The CDR3 DNA follows: TGTGCCTGGAATTCGAAGGGGTATGAGCAGTTCTTC. Translated, it gives CAWNSKGYEQFF. The full variable domain, completed using reference TRBV30 and TRBJ2-1, is SQTIHQWPATLVQPVGSPLSLECTVEGTSNPNLYWYRQAAGRGLQLLFYSVGIGQISSEVPQNLSASRPQDRQFILSSKKLLLSDSGFYLCAWNSKGYEQFFGPGTRLTVL.

The chain combines TRBV6-5 with TRBJ2-5, with TRBD2 identical over 7 bases. The ends lost 6 bases at V and 1 base at J; junction bases unmatched: 8. The germline CDR1 and CDR2 sequences are MNHEY and SVGAGI. This CDR3 is built from 15 residues. The CDR3 nucleotides read TGTGCCAGCAGGGGGGAGGGGCTTGCCCAAGAGACCCAGTACTTC. It translates to CASRGEGLAQETQYF.

The chain links TRBV2 to TRBJ1-6, with 7 bases matching TRBD1. CDR1 is SNHLY and CDR2 is FYNNEI in the germline V gene. Trimming removed 5 bases from V and 9 bases from J; junction bases left unmatched: 10. This CDR3 has 15 residues. CDR3 nucleotide sequence: TGTGCCAGCAGTCCCCGGGACAGCGGGCGTTCACCCCTCCACTTT. Protein product: CASSPRDSGRSPLHF.

In regard to this clone: The junction differs from germline at one of its ends, possibly a read error. The rearrangement joins TRBV7-9 to TRBJ2-7; tentatively, D is TRBD2 (5 bases). Per the germline V gene, CDR1 is SEHNR and CDR2 is FQNEAQ (reference sequence). There are 14 residues in the CDR3. The CDR3 here is CSSTRRGDTIEQYF. As DNA, the CDR3 is TGTTCCAGCACCAGACGGGGAGACACTATCGAGCAGTACTTC.